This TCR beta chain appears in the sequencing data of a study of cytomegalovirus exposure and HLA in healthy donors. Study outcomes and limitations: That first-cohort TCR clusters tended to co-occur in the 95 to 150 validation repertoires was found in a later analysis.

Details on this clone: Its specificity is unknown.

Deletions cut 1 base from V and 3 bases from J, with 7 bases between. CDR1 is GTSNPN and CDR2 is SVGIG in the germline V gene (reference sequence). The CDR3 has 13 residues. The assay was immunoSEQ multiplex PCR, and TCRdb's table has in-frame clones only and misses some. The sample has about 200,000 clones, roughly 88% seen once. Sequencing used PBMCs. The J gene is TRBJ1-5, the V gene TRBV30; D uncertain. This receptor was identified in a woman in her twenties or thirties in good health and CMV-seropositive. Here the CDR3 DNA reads TGTGCCTGGAGTGCCGGGTCCAATCAGCCCCAGCATTTT. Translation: CAWSAGSNQPQHF.